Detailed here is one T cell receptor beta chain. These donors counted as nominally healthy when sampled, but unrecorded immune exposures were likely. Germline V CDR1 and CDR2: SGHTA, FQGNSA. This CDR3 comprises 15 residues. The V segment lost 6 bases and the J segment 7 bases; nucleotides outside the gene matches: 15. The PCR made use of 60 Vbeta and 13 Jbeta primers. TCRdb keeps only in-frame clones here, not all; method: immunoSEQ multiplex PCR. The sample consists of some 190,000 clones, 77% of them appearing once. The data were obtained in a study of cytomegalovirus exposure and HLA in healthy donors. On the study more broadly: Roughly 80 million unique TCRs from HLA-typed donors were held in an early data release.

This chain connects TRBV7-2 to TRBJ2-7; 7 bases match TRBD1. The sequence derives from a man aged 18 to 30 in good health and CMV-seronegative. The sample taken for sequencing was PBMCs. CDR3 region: CASSRDSPIPGEQYF. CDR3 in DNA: TGTGCCAGCAGTCGGGACAGCCCCATCCCGGGTGAGCAGTACTTC.